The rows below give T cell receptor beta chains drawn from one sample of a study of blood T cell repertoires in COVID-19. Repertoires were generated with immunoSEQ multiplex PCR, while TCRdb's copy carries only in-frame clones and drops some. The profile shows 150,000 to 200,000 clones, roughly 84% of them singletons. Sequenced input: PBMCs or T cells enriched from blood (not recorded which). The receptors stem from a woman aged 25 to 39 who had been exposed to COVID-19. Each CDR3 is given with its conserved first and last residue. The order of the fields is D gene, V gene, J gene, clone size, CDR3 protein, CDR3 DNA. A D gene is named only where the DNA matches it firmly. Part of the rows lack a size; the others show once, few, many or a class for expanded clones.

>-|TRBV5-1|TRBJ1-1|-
CASSLAGGWEAFF
TGCGCCAGCAGCTTGGCCGGGGGGTGGGAAGCTTTCTTT
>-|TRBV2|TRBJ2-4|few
CASSEARGRAKNIQYF
TGTGCCAGCAGTGAAGCGCGGGGGCGCGCCAAAAACATTCAGTACTTC
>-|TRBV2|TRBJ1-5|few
CASSERGPYSSNQPQHF
TGTGCCAGCAGTGAACGGGGTCCCTACTCTAGCAATCAGCCCCAGCATTTT
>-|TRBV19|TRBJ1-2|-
CASSINTYGYTF
TGTGCCAGTAGTATAAATACTTATGGCTACACCTTC
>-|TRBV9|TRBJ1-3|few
CASSPGVGRNTIYF
TGTGCCAGCAGCCCGGGGGTGGGGCGAAACACCATATATTTT
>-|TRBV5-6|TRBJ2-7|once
CASSKPGLTYEQYF
TGTGCCAGCAGCAAACCGGGACTTACCTACGAGCAGTACTTC
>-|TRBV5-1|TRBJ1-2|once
CASSLRGGGYGYTF
TGCGCCAGCAGCCTCCGCGGGGGCGGCTATGGCTACACCTTC
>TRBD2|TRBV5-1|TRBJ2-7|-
CASAAGGRREQYF
TGCGCCAGCGCGGCGGGGGGGCGTAGAGAGCAGTACTTC
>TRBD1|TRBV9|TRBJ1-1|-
CASSARRQGGKTEAFF
TGTGCCAGCAGCGCCCGGAGACAGGGCGGAAAAACTGAAGCTTTCTTT
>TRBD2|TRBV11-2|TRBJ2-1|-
CASSPGSSGGAGEQFF
TGTGCCAGCAGCCCAGGGTCTAGCGGGGGGGCAGGGGAGCAGTTCTTC
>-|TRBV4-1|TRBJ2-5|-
CASREQRGQSQETQYF
TGCGCCAGCAGAGAGCAAAGGGGACAATCTCAAGAGACCCAGTACTTC
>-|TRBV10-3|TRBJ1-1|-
CAISETRVRAFF
TGTGCCATCAGTGAGACGAGGGTACGAGCTTTCTTT
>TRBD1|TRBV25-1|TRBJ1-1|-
CASSPGGEAFF
TGTGCCAGCAGTCCAGGGGGTGAAGCTTTCTTT
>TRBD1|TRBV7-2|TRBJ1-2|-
CASSLGTGKNYGYTF
TGTGCCAGCAGCTTAGGGACAGGAAAAAACTATGGCTACACCTTC
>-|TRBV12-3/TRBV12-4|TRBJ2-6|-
CASGPTRGVLTF
TGTGCCAGCGGCCCAACCAGGGGCGTCCTGACTTTC
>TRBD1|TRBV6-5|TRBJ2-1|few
CASSYRYRDSYNEQFF
TGTGCCAGCAGTTACCGATACCGGGACAGTTACAATGAGCAGTTCTTC
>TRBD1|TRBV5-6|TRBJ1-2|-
CASSLQGQGLLTAGYTF
TGTGCCAGCAGCTTGCAGGGACAGGGCCTTCTCACCGCCGGCTACACCTTC
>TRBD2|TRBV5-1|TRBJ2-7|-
CASSYGTSGLMEQYF
TGCGCCAGCAGCTACGGGACTAGCGGGCTTATGGAGCAGTACTTC
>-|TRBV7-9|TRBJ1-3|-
CASSLALGISGNTIYF
TGTGCCAGCAGCTTAGCGCTAGGCATCTCTGGAAACACCATATATTTT
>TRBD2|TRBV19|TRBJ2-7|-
CASTDGGTSGVYEQYF
TGTGCCAGTACCGATGGAGGGACTAGCGGGGTATACGAGCAGTACTTC
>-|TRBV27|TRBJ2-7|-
CASSSVSNRQYF
TGTGCCAGCAGTTCGGTTTCTAACCGGCAGTACTTC
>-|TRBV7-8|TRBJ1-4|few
CASSLETGGDEKLFF
TGTGCCAGCAGCTTAGAAACCGGGGGGGATGAAAAACTGTTTTTT
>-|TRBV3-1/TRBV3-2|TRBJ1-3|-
CASSQVSVSGNTIYF
TGTGCCAGCAGCCAAGTTTCTGTCTCTGGAAACACCATATATTTT
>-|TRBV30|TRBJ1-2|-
CAWSKAGDGYTF
TGTGCCTGGAGTAAGGCAGGGGATGGCTACACCTTC
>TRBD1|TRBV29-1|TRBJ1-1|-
CSVDRGLNTEAFF
TGCAGCGTTGATAGGGGGCTGAACACTGAAGCTTTCTTT
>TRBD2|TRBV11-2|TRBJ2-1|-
CASSPNSRGDNEQFF
TGTGCCAGCAGCCCCAATAGTCGGGGGGACAATGAGCAGTTCTTC
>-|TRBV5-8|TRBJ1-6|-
CASSFRRVDNSPLHF
TGTGCCAGCAGCTTTAGGAGGGTCGATAATTCACCCCTCCACTTT
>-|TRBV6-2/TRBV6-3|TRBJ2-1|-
CASSYSIENNEQFF
TGTGCCAGCAGTTACTCGATCGAGAACAATGAGCAGTTCTTC
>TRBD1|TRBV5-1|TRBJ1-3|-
CASSPPDRSFSGNTIYF
TGCGCCAGCAGCCCTCCGGACAGGTCCTTCTCTGGAAACACCATATATTTT
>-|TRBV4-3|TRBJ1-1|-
CASSLSDRSNTEAFF
TGCGCCAGCAGCCTTTCAGACAGGAGTAACACTGAAGCTTTCTTT
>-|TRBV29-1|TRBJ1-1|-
CSVEGVGGENTEAFF
TGCAGCGTTGAAGGGGTAGGGGGTGAGAACACTGAAGCTTTCTTT
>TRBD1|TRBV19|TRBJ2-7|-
CASSIVQGDEQYF
TGTGCCAGTAGTATAGTACAGGGGGACGAGCAGTACTTC
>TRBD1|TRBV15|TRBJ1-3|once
CATSIGTAGGNTIYF
TGTGCCACCAGCATAGGGACAGCAGGAGGAAACACCATATATTTT
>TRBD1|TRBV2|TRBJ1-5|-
CASSEEDRGNQPQHF
TGTGCCAGCAGTGAAGAGGACAGGGGTAATCAGCCCCAGCATTTT
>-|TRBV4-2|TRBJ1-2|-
CASSQRNYGYTF
TGTGCCAGCAGCCAGAGAAACTATGGCTACACCTTC
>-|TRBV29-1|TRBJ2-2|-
CSASTTGANTGELFF
TGCAGCGCCTCTACGACGGGAGCGAACACCGGGGAGCTGTTTTTT
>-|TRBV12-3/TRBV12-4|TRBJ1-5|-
CASRYQGPQHF
TGTGCCAGCAGGTATCAGGGGCCCCAGCATTTT
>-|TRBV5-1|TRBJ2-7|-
CASSLVPGVSYEQYF
TGCGCCAGCAGCTTGGTCCCGGGGGTTTCCTACGAGCAGTACTTC
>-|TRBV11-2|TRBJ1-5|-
CASSQGNSNQPQHF
TGTGCCAGCAGCCAGGGGAATAGCAATCAGCCCCAGCATTTT
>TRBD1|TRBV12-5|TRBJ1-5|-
CASGLVMTGKVQPQHF
TGTGCTAGTGGTTTGGTTATGACAGGGAAAGTTCAGCCCCAGCATTTT
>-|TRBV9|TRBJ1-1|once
CASSVTVAGTEAFF
TGTGCCAGCAGCGTCACGGTAGCAGGGACTGAAGCTTTCTTT
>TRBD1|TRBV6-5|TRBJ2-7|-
CASSPGPGGRDEQYF
TGTGCCAGCAGCCCGGGCCCAGGGGGTCGGGACGAGCAGTACTTC
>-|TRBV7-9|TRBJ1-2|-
CASSLGSGSLANYGYTF
TGTGCCAGCAGCTTAGGGTCGGGAAGCTTAGCTAACTATGGCTACACCTTC
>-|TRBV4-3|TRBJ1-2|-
CASSQAPGTIASGYTF
TGCGCCAGCAGCCAAGCCCCCGGGACAATCGCTAGTGGCTACACCTTC